Listed below are T cell receptor beta chains from one sample, sequenced in a study of response to subunit inactivated influenza vaccine. Each CDR3 protein gets one entry after TCRdb re-called the RT-PCR reads with MiXCR. The data hold 400,000 to 550,000 distinct CDR3 sequences, with roughly 25% observed a single time. The sample was CD4+ T cells sorted from PBMCs, taken 5 days after vaccination. The receptors originated from a man in his fifties or sixties who received an inactivated influenza vaccine. Both conserved end residues are part of each CDR3. A D gene is named only where the DNA matches it firmly. Clone sizes are given selectively: once, few, many, or a class where the clone is expanded.

V	J	size	D	CDR3	DNA
TRBV20-1	TRBJ1-4	-	-	CSARDWGAGEKLFF	TGCAGTGCTAGAGATTGGGGGGCAGGTGAAAAACTGTTTTTT
TRBV10-3	TRBJ2-5	few	-	CAISDASGRETQYF	TGTGCCATCAGTGATGCGAGCGGGCGGGAGACCCAGTACTTC
TRBV5-1	TRBJ2-1	few	-	CASSAELAVTYNEQFF	TGCGCCAGCAGTGCAGAACTAGCCGTGACCTACAATGAGCAGTTCTTC
TRBV7-2	TRBJ1-1	few	-	CASSDTGYTEAFF	TGTGCCAGCAGCGATACAGGATACACTGAAGCTTTCTTT
TRBV7-2	TRBJ2-7	-	TRBD2	CASSFTRGSSYEQYF	TGTGCCAGCAGCTTTACGCGGGGGAGCTCCTACGAGCAGTACTTC
TRBV7-8	TRBJ1-5	few	TRBD1	CASSSGQDLYSNQPQHF	TGTGCCAGCAGCAGTGGACAGGACCTCTATAGCAATCAGCCCCAGCATTTT
TRBV7-3	TRBJ2-1	few	TRBD2	CASSLSASGTGEQFF	TGTGCCAGCAGCTTATCGGCTAGCGGGACGGGGGAGCAGTTCTTC
TRBV3-1	TRBJ2-5	-	-	CASSQGQLSQETQYF	TGTGCCAGCAGCCAAGGACAGCTCTCACAAGAGACCCAGTACTTC
TRBV7-8	TRBJ2-7	-	-	CASSLVGGTPYEQYF	TGTGCCAGCAGCTTAGTTGGGGGCACCCCCTACGAGCAGTACTTC
TRBV20-1	TRBJ2-1	-	TRBD2	CSAPGWTSWMYNEQFF	TGCAGTGCTCCGGGGTGGACTAGCTGGATGTACAATGAGCAGTTCTTC
TRBV5-4	TRBJ1-1	-	-	CASSLARANTEAFF	TGTGCCAGCAGCTTGGCTAGGGCCAACACTGAAGCTTTCTTT